One sample yielded the 5 T cell receptor beta chains listed below, sequenced in a study of tumor-infiltrating lymphocytes in oesophageal squamous cell carcinoma. TCRdb used MiXCR to reprocess the PCR reads, holding one entry per CDR3 protein. This table holds some 14,000 distinct CDR3 sequences, around 50% found once. Input material: esophageal tumor tissue. The receptors come from a male donor with esophageal squamous cell carcinoma.

This clonotype was seen repeatedly, ten times or more. The chain recombines TRBV15 with TRBJ1-1, with a tentative D call TRBD1 (6 bases). Deletions cut 1 base from V and 8 bases from J, with 14 bases between. Germline CDR1 and CDR2: LNHNV and YYDKDF (reference sequence). The CDR3 has 14 amino acids. The CDR3 here is CATSRGGQTKEAFF. The CDR3 bases are TGTGCCACCAGCAGAGGCGGACAGACAAAAGAAGCTTTCTTT.

The chain combines TRBV7-3 with TRBJ1-1; a weak D match, TRBD1 (5 bases). In germline, CDR1 is SGHTA, CDR2 FQGTGA. The CDR3 is 16 amino acids. V was shortened by 3 bases and J by 3 bases, with 17 bases between the two germline ends. CDR3 in amino acids: CASSFRREVKYTEAFF. DNA of the CDR3: TGTGCCAGCAGCTTTCGCAGGGAGGTAAAGTACACTGAAGCTTTCTTT.

The chain couples TRBV7-8 to TRBJ2-1; D might be TRBD1 (5 bases). The CDR3 spans 15 residues. Germline V lookup: CDR1 SGHVS, CDR2 FQNEAQ. The germline V and J ends were trimmed by 1 base and 5 bases, with 12 bases remaining between them. CDR3 residues: CASSLGQGLNNEQFF. The CDR3 nucleotides read TGTGCCAGCAGCTTAGGTCAGGGTCTGAACAATGAGCAGTTCTTC.

This clonotype appeared many times. This chain joins TRBV27 and TRBJ2-3; a possible D gene is TRBD1 (6 bases). V was pared by 4 bases and J by 6 bases, with 20 bases between. The CDR3 spans 16 residues. Germline CDR1 is MNHEY and CDR2 is SMNVEV (reference sequence). The DNA of the CDR3 is TGTGCCAGCAGTTCCTACAGGGATCATAGTGTGGATACGCAGTATTTT. It is translated as CASSSYRDHSVDTQYF.

The V call is TRBV7-2, the J call TRBJ2-1; tentatively, D is TRBD2 (7 bases). This CDR3 has 16 amino acids. V dropped 2 bases and J dropped 7 bases, with 18 bases sitting between them. The germline gives CDR1 SGHTA, CDR2 FQGNSA. This chain's CDR3 is CASSLRGGERWNEQFF. The CDR3 nucleotides read TGTGCCAGCAGCTTAAGGGGGGGGGAGCGGTGGAATGAGCAGTTCTTC.